Sequencing of this TCR beta chain was carried out in a study of monozygotic twins with inflammatory bowel disease. In regard to this clonotype: Its matching antigen is unknown.

Phlebotomy per donor yielded a single 2.5 ml blood sample. Using the 5' RACE reads, TCRdb records one entry per CDR3 protein without DNA. The sample holds some 210,000 distinct CDR3 sequences. Overall study findings and caveats: Evidence failed to back one strong IBD-linked signal or clonotype.

The sequencing input was blood. The sequence was obtained from a human donor with ulcerative colitis or Crohn's disease, or a healthy co-twin of an affected twin (not recorded which).

CDR3 in amino acids: CASSSGPNYEQYF. The chain links TRBV5-1 to TRBJ2-7; TCRdb reports TRBD1, a call that lacks DNA to check it against. There are 13 residues in the CDR3. From germline, CDR1 is SGHRS and CDR2 YFSETQ. Complete variable domain (other parts from reference TRBV5-1 and TRBJ2-7): KAGVTQTPRYLIKTRGQQVTLSCSPISGHRSVSWYQQTPGQGLQFLFEYFSETQRNKGNFPGRFSGRQFSNSRSEMNVSTLELGDSALYLCASSSGPNYEQYFGPGTRLTVT.